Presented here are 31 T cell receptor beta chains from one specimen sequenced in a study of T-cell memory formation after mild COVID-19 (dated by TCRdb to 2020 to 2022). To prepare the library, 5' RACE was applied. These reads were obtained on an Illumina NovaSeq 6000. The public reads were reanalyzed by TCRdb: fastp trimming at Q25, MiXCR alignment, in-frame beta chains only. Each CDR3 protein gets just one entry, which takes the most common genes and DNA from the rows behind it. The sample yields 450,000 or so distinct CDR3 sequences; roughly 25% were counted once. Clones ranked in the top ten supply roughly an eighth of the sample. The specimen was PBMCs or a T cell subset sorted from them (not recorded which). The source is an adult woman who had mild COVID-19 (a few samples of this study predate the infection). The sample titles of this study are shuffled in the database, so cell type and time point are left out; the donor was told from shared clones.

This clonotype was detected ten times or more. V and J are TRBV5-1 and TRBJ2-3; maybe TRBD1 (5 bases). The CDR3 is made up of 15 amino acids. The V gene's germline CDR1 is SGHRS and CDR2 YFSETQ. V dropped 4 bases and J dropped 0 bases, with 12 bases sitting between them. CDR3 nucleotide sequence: TGCGCCAGCAGCACCGGACAAGTAAGCACAGATACGCAGTATTTT. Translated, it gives CASSTGQVSTDTQYF.

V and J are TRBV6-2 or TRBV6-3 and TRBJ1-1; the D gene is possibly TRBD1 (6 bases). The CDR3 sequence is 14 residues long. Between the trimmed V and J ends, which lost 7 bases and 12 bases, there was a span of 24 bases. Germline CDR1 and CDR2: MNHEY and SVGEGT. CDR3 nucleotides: TGTGCCAGCAAACTGAATCGGGACATGCTTATTTCTTTCTTT. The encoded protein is CASKLNRDMLISFF.

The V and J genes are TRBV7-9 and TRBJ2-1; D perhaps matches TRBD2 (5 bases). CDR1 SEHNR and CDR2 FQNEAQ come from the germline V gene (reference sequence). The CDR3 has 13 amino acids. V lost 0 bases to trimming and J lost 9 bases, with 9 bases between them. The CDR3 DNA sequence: TGTGCCAGCAGCTTAGCGCTGAGCGGTGAGCAGTTCTTC. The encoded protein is CASSLALSGEQFF. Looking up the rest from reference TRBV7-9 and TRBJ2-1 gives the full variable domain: DTGVSQNPRHKITKRGQNVTFRCDPISEHNRLYWYRQTLGQGPEFLTYFQNEAQLEKSRLLSDRFSAERPKGSFSTLEIQRTEQGDSAMYLCASSLALSGEQFFGPGTRLTVL.

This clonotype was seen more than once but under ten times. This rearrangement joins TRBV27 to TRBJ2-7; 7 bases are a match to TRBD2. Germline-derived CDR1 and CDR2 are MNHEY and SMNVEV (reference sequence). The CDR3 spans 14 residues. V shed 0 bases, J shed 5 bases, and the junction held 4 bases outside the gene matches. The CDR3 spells CASSLSGGIHEQYF. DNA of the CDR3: TGTGCCAGCAGTTTATCGGGGGGGATCCACGAGCAGTACTTC.

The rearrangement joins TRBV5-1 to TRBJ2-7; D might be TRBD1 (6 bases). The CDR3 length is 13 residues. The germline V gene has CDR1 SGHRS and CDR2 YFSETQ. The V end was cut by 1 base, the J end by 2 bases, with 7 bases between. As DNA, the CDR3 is TGCGCCAGCAGCTTGCGGACAGCCTACGAGCAGTACTTC. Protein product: CASSLRTAYEQYF.

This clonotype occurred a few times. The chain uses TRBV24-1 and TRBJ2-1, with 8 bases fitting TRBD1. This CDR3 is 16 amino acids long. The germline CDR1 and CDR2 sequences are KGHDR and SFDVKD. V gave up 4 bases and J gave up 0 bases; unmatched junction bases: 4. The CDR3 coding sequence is TGTGCCACCAGTGACCGGACAGGGAGCTCCTACAATGAGCAGTTCTTC. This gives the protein CATSDRTGSSYNEQFF.

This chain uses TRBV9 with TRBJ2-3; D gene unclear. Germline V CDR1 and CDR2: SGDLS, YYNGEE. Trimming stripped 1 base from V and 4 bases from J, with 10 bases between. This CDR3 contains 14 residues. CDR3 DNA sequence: TGTGCCAGCAGCGTATGGACCCAGGCAGATACGCAGTATTTT. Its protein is CASSVWTQADTQYF.

This CDR3 is CASSQDTASSYNEQFF. The CDR3 DNA reads as TGTGCCAGCAGCCAAGATACAGCCAGCTCCTACAATGAGCAGTTCTTC. The J gene is TRBJ2-1, the V gene TRBV14; D remains ambiguous. V was clipped by 0 bases and J by 0 bases, with 9 bases between them. CDR1 and CDR2 from the germline V gene are SGHDN and FVKESK. The CDR3 is 16 amino acids.

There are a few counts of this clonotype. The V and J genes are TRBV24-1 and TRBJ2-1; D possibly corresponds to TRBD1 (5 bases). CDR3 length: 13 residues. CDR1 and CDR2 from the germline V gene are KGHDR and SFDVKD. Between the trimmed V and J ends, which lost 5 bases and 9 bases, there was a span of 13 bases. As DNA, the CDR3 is TGTGCCACCAGTGTGGCCAGGGCGCGTGAGCAGTTCTTC. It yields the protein CATSVARAREQFF.

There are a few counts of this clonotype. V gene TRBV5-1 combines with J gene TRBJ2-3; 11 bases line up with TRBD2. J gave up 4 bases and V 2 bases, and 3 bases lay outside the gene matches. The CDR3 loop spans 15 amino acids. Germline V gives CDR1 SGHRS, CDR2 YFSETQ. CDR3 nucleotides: TGCGCCAGCAGCTTCGTAGCGGGGGGGCCAGATACGCAGTATTTT. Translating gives CASSFVAGGPDTQYF.

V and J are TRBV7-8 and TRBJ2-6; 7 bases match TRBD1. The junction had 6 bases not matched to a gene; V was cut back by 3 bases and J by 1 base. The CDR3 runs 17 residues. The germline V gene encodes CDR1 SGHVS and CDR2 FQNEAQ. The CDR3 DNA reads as TGTGCCAGCAGCTTGGGACAGTTTTTTTCTGGGGCCAACGTCCTGACTTTC. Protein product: CASSLGQFFSGANVLTF.

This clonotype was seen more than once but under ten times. CDR3 protein: CASIGQGKANYGYTF. CDR3 bases: TGTGCCAGCATCGGACAGGGAAAGGCTAACTATGGCTACACCTTC. The chain links TRBV6-5 to TRBJ1-2, with 8 bases lining up with TRBD1. With 7 bases clipped from V and 0 bases from J, the junction kept 7 bases outside the gene matches. The length of the CDR3 is 15 residues. Germline V CDR1 and CDR2: MNHEY, SVGAGI.

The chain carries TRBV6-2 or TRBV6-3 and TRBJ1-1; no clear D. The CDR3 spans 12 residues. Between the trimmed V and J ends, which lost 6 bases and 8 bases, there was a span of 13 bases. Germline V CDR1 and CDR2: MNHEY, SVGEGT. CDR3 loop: CASRKDTREAFF. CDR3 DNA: TGTGCCAGCAGGAAGGATACTCGGGAAGCTTTCTTT.

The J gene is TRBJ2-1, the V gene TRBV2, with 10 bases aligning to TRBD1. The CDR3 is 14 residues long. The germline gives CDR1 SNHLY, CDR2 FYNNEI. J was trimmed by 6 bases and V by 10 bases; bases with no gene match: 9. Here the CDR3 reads CAILLGQGFNEQFF. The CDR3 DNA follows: TGTGCCATCTTACTGGGACAGGGGTTCAATGAGCAGTTCTTC.

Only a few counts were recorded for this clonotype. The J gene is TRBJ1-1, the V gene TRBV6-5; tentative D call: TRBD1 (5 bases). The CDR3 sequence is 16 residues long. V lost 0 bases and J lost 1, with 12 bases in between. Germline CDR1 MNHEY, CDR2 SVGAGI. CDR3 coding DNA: TGTGCCAGCAGTTACTCGTTCGGGCAGGGGAACACTGAAGCTTTCTTT. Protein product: CASSYSFGQGNTEAFF.

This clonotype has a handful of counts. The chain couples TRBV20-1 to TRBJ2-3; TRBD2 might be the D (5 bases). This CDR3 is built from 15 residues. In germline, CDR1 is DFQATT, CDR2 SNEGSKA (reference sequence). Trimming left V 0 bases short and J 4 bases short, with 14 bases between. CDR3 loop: CSARDLDWAPDTQYF. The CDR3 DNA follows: TGCAGTGCTAGAGATCTGGACTGGGCCCCAGATACGCAGTATTTT.

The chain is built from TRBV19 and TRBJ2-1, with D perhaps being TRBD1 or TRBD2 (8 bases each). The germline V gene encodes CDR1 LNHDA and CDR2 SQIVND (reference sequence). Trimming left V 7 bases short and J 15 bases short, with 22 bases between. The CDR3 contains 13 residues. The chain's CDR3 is CASTTQGAGGLFF. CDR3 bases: TGTGCCAGTACCACCCAGGGGGCGGGAGGCCTGTTCTTC.

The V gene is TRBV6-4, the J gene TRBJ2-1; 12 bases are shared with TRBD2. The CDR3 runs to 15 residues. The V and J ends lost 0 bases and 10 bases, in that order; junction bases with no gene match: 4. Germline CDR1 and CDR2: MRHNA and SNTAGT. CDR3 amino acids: CASSDSTSGRREQFF. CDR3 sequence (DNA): TGTGCCAGCAGTGACTCTACTAGCGGGAGGAGAGAGCAGTTCTTC.

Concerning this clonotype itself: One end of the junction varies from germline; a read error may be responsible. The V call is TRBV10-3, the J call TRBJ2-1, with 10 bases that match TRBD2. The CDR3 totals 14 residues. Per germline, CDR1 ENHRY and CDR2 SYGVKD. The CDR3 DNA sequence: TGTGCCATCAGCGAGTCAAGCGGGAGGGGCGAGCAGTTCTTC. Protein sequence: CAISESSGRGEQFF.

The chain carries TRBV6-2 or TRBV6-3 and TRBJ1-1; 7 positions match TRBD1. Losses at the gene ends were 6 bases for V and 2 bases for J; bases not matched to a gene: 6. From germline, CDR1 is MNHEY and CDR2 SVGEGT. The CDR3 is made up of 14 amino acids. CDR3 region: CASRTGTDNTEAFF. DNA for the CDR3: TGTGCCAGCAGAACCGGGACAGATAACACTGAAGCTTTCTTT.

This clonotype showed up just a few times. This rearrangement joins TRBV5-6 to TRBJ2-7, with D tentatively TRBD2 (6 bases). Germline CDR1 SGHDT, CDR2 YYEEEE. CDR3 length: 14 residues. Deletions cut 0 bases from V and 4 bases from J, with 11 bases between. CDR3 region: CASSLVGSGYEQYF. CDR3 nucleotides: TGTGCCAGCAGCTTGGTCGGGAGTGGGTACGAGCAGTACTTC.

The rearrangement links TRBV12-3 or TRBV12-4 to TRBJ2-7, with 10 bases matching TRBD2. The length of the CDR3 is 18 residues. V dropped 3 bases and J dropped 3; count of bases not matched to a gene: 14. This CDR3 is CASSFHRLAGAASYEQYF. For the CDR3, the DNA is TGTGCCAGCAGTTTCCACCGGCTAGCGGGAGCTGCCAGCTACGAGCAGTACTTC.

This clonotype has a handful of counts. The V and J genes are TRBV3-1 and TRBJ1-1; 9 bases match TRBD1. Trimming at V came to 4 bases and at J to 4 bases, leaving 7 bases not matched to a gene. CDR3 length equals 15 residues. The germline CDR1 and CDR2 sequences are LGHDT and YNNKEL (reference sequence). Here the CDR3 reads CASSPRTGVRTEAFF. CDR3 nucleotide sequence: TGTGCCAGCAGCCCCAGGACAGGGGTTCGCACTGAAGCTTTCTTT.

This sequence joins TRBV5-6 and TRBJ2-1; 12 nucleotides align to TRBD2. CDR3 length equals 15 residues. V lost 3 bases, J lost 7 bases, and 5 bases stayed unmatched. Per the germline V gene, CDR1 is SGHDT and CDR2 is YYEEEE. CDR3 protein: CASSSLAGGRNEQFF. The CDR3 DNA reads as TGTGCCAGCAGCTCCCTAGCGGGGGGGCGAAATGAGCAGTTCTTC.

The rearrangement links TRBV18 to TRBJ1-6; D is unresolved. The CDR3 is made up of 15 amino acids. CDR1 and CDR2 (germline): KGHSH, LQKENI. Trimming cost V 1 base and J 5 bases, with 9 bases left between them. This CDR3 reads CASSPQGFDNSPLHF. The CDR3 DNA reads TGTGCCAGCTCACCACAGGGATTCGATAATTCACCCCTCCACTTT.

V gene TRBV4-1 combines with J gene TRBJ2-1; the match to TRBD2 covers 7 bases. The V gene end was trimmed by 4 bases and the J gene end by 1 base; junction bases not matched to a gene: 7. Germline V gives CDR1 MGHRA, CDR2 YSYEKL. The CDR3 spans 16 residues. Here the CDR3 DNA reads TGCGCCAGCAGCCGCACGGGGGAGGGGTCCTACAATGAGCAGTTCTTC. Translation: CASSRTGEGSYNEQFF.

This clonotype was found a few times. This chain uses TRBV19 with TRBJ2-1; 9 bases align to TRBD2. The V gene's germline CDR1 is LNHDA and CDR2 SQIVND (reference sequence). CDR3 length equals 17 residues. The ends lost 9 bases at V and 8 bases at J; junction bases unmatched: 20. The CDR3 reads CARYHLTGTSSRHEQFF. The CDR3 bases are TGTGCCAGGTACCATTTAACCGGGACTAGCTCCAGGCATGAGCAGTTCTTC.

The CDR3 DNA follows: TGTGCCAGCAGTCCCCTCCTAGCAGTCACAGATACGCAGTATTTT. It translates to CASSPLLAVTDTQYF. This chain joins TRBV12-3 or TRBV12-4 and TRBJ2-3; possible D gene TRBD2, 5 bases. With 5 bases removed from V and 2 bases from J, the gap between germline ends came to 14 bases. This CDR3 is built from 15 residues.

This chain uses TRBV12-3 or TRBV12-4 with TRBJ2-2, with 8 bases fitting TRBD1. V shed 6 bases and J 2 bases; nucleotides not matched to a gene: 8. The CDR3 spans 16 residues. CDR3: CASRPTGTGNTGELFF. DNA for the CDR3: TGTGCCAGCAGGCCAACCGGGACAGGAAACACCGGGGAGCTGTTTTTT.

In nucleotides, the CDR3 is TGCAGCGTTGTTACAGGGGCCTTCACAGATACGCAGTATTTT. Its translation: CSVVTGAFTDTQYF. This chain joins TRBV29-1 and TRBJ2-3, with 7 bases identical to TRBD1. J was trimmed by 2 bases and V by 4 bases; bases with no gene match: 6. This CDR3 has 14 amino acids. CDR1 SQVTM and CDR2 ANQGSEA come from the germline V gene.

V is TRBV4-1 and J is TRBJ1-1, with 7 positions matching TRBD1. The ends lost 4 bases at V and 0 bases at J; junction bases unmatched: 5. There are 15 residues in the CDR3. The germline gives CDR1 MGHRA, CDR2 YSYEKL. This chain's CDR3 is CASSPHTGVNTEAFF. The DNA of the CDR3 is TGCGCCAGCAGCCCGCATACAGGGGTGAACACTGAAGCTTTCTTT.